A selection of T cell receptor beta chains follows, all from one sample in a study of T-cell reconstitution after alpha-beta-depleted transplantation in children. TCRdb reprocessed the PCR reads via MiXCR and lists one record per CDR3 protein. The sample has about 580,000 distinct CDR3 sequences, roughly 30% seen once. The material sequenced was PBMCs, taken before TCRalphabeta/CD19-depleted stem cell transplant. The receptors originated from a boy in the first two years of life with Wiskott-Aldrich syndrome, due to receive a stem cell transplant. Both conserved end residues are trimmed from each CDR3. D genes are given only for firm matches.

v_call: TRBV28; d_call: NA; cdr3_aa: ASSEPGRLGETQY
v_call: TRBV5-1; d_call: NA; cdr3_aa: ASSLVSGDYGYT
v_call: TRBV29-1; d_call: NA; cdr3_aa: SGGKNTGELF
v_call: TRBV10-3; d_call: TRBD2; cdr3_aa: AIRGITSGRAWQSYNEQF
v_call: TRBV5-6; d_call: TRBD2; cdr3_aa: ASSPLRTSGSGFRETQY
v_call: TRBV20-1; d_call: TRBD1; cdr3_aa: SAPTGGGYGYT
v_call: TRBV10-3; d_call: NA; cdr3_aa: AIREVTDTEAF
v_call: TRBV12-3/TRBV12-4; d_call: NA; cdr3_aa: ASSSSPSVPSSNQPQH
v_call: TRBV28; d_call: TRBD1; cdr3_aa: ASTPTGTGRDEQF
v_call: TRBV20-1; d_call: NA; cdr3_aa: SANHEAF
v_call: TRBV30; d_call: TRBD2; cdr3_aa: AWSGIASGDSSYNEQF
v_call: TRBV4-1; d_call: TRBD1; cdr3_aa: ASSQGPQGADTQY
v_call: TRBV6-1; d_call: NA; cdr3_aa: ASKGQFPNSPLH
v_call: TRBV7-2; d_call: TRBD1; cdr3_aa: ASSLTGVNQPQH
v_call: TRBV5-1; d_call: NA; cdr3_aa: ASSWQDLNTEAF
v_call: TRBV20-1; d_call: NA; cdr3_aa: SAVHAVNQPQH
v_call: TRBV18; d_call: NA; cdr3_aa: ASSPNQLSGNTIY
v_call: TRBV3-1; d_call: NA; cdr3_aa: ASSQAVWRMNTEAF
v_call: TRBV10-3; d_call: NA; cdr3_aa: AISVTGGDEQF
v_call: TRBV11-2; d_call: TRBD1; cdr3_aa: ASSVGQGIGTGELF
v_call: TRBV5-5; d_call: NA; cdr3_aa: ASSLGLRSPLH
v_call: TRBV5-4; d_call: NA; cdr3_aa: ASSLTTDAYGYT
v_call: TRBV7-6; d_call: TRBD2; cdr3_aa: ASSWGLAGTSTDTQY
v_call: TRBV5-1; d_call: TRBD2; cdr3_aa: ASSLRSGRGYNEQF
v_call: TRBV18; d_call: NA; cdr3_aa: ASSRFDQPQH
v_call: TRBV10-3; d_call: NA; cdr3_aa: AISAKSSDTQY